One TCR beta chain is described in this entry. Its antigen is unidentified. This table comes from immunoSEQ multiplex PCR, and its TCRdb copy is limited to in-frame clones, with some not included. The sample has roughly 200,000 clones, approximately 94% seen once. The sample is drawn from a study of T cell responses to AZD1222 COVID-19 vaccine. V was trimmed by 4 bases and J by 3 bases, leaving 13 bases between them. Per germline, CDR1 SGHAT and CDR2 FQDESV (reference sequence). The CDR3 loop spans 14 amino acids. Regarding the study as a whole: Repertoire sampling was restricted to post-peak T cell response timepoints. The reported proportion of spike-specific TCRs targeting unmutated variant regions was nearly half. Possibly, clonal diversity was underestimated; donors were largely white British and included more females. CD4 TCRs covered the whole spike, strongest at regions 160-218 and 743-854.

This clonotype was obtained from an adult who received the MenACWY meningococcal vaccine as a control. The V gene is TRBV11-1, the J gene TRBJ2-7; D not resolved. Specimen: peripheral blood, collected 28 days after the second dose of the MenACWY control vaccine. CDR3: CASSSSGGHYEQYF. In DNA, the CDR3 is TGTGCCAGCAGCTCATCGGGTGGGCACTACGAGCAGTACTTC.